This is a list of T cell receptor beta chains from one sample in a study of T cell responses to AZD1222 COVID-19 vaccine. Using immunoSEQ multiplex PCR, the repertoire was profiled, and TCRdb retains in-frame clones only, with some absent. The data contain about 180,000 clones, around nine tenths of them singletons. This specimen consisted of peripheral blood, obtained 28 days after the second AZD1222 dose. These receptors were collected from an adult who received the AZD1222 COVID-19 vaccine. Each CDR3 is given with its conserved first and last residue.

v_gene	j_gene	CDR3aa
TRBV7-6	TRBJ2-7	CASSLGGRGSYEQYF
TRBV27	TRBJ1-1	CASSALGESSTEAFF
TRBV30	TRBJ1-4	CAWSRDPGGEKLFF
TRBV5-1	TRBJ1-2	CASTPNQVLPGNYGYTF
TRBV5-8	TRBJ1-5	CASSLGTGDNQPQHF
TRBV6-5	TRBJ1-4	CASQVPRTNEKLFF
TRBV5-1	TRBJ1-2	CASSSGDRFNYGYTF
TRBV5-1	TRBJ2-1	CASSLAYGASDNEQFF
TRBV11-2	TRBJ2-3	CASSLGGTPETQYF
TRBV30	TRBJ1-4	CAWSGGRGHEKLFF
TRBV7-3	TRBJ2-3	CASSLVALGPDTQYF
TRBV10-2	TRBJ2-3	CASRGLAGNTSTDTQYF
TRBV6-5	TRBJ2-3	CASSLQGFSTDTQYF
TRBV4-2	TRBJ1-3	CASSQDRPGPSSGNTIYF
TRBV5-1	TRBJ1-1	CASSLSGQINTEAFF
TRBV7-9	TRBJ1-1	CASAPSGQETEAFF
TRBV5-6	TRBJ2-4	CASSRTGVGGNIQYF
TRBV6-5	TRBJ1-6	CASKTLASGNSPLHF
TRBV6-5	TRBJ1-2	CASRPPGLAYGYTF
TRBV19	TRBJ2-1	CASSLQGPNNEQFF
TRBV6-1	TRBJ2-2	CASSDLNTGELFF
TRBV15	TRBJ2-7	CATSRDPPGYEQYF
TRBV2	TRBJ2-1	CASTPLWGYNEQFF
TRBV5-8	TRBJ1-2	CASSLTQTNYGYTF
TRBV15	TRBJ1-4	CATSPGQATFEKLFF
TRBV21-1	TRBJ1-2	CASSKVKGANYGYTF
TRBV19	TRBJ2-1	CASGPRTSGGNEQFF
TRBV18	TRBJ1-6	CASSPGGAGNSPLHF
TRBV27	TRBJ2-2	CASSLTAGGGTGELFF
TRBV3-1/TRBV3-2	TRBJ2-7	CASSQLSNSHREQYF
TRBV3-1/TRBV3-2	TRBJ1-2	CASSQGRGGGGYTF
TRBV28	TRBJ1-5	CASSLEDQPQHF
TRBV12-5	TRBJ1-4	CASGDRSSNEKLFF
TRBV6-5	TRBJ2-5	CASGGFLGQETQYF